These T cell receptor beta chains were read from a single sample in a study of blood T cell dynamics during melanoma immunotherapy. Some clones are missing from TCRdb's copy, which holds only in-frame ones; the method was immunoSEQ multiplex PCR. The sample consists of 6,000 or so clones, roughly 86% of them appearing once. The source was blood, collected from a patient treated with checkpoint blockade. Source of these receptors: a human donor with melanoma. The CDR3 runs from the conserved cysteine through the conserved F or W. Fields, in order: J gene, V gene, CDR3 protein.

J: TRBJ2-1
V: TRBV11-1
CDR3: CASSLSISPYNEQFF

J: TRBJ1-1
V: TRBV19
CDR3: CASSMREMNTEAFF

J: TRBJ2-2
V: TRBV2
CDR3: CATGTTPSGTGELFF

J: TRBJ2-2
V: TRBV19
CDR3: CASRTGPTGELFF

J: TRBJ2-2
V: TRBV5-1
CDR3: CASSLIAGAYTGELFF

J: .
V: TRBV28
CDR3: CASSFVGTSFYEQYF

J: TRBJ1-5
V: TRBV6-6
CDR3: CASTVNPFPRQPQHF

J: TRBJ2-6
V: TRBV5-4
CDR3: CASAGATGANVLTF

J: TRBJ2-5
V: TRBV5-1
CDR3: CASSSQWGQETQYF

J: TRBJ2-3
V: TRBV19
CDR3: CASSTGAASTDTQYF

J: TRBJ2-6
V: TRBV6-1
CDR3: CASSDGGQRIAGANVLTF

J: TRBJ2-3
V: TRBV11-3
CDR3: CASSPGVAGFDTQYF

J: TRBJ2-7
V: TRBV30
CDR3: CACKTGLTYEQYF

J: TRBJ2-3
V: TRBV5-8
CDR3: CASLRSWLADTQYF

J: TRBJ1-5
V: TRBV4-2
CDR3: CASSQGTGTGGNQPQHF

J: TRBJ2-7
V: TRBV7-9
CDR3: CASGSRDSYEQYF

J: TRBJ1-5
V: TRBV4-1
CDR3: CASSQGLGNQPQHF

J: TRBJ2-7
V: TRBV5-4
CDR3: CASSLAWDRGQYEQYF

J: TRBJ1-5
V: TRBV7-9
CDR3: CASSSGGVNQPQHF